A selection of T cell receptor beta chains follows, all from one sample in a study of T cells in Graves' hyperthyroidism and ophthalmopathy. TCRdb called the multiplex PCR reads again in MiXCR, with one record for every CDR3 protein. Of some 550,000 distinct CDR3 sequences in the sample, approximately 15% were seen once. Material: blood. All receptors derive from a woman aged 40 to 55 with Graves' ophthalmopathy. Each CDR3 is given with its conserved first and last residue. A D gene is named only where the DNA matches it firmly. The size entry is marked missing in some rows and otherwise reads once, few, many or a size class.

- | - | TRBJ1-1 | TRBV30 | 14 | CAGKRRAGDTEAFF | TGTGCCGGCAAACGTCGGGCAGGGGACACTGAAGCTTTCTTT
- | - | TRBJ1-5 | TRBV7-2 | 12 | CASSRYGQGQHF | TGTGCCAGCAGTCGATACGGGCAGGGACAGCATTTT
- | - | TRBJ2-7 | TRBV7-2 | 14 | CASSRGPADYEQYF | TGTGCCAGCAGCCGCGGCCCCGCCGACTACGAGCAGTACTTC
TRBD1 | - | TRBJ1-6 | TRBV7-8 | 15 | CASSLRQGYNSPLHF | TGTGCCAGCAGCTTAAGACAGGGTTATAATTCACCCCTCCACTTT
- | - | TRBJ2-1 | TRBV19 | 15 | CASSTGDSSYNEQFF | TGTGCCAGTAGTACAGGGGACTCTTCCTACAATGAGCAGTTCTTC
- | - | TRBJ2-1 | TRBV7-2 | 15 | CASSRGASWGNEQFF | TGTGCCAGCAGCCGTGGGGCTAGCTGGGGGAATGAGCAGTTCTTC
- | many | TRBJ2-7 | TRBV2 | 13 | CASSGDRTYEQYF | TGTGCCAGCAGTGGAGACAGGACCTACGAGCAGTACTTC
- | many | TRBJ2-3 | TRBV7-3 | 14 | CASSLSGDTDTQYF | TGTGCCAGCAGCTTAAGTGGGGACACAGATACGCAGTATTTT
- | - | TRBJ1-1 | TRBV11-2 | 14 | CASRQGVEDTEAFF | TGTGCCAGCAGGCAGGGAGTTGAGGACACTGAAGCTTTCTTT
- | few | TRBJ1-3 | TRBV15 | 14 | CATSQGTLGNTIYF | TGTGCCACCAGCCAAGGGACACTTGGAAACACCATATATTTT
- | - | TRBJ2-7 | TRBV7-9 | 18 | CASSLAPEVSSETYEQYF | TGTGCCAGCAGCTTAGCGCCAGAGGTCTCTAGCGAGACCTACGAGCAGTACTTC
TRBD1 | - | TRBJ1-1 | TRBV29-1 | 12 | CSVEGQSTEAFF | TGCAGCGTTGAGGGACAGAGCACTGAAGCTTTCTTT
TRBD1 | - | TRBJ2-1 | TRBV6-5 | 14 | CASSYGGQNNEQFF | TGTGCCAGCAGTTACGGGGGACAGAACAATGAGCAGTTCTTC
TRBD2 | - | TRBJ2-3 | TRBV5-1 | 16 | CASSPGLAGWADTQYF | TGCGCCAGCAGCCCCGGACTAGCGGGATGGGCAGATACGCAGTATTTT
- | many | TRBJ1-5 | TRBV18 | 13 | CASSPGSDQPQHF | TGTGCCAGCTCACCAGGGAGCGATCAGCCCCAGCATTTT
TRBD1 | many | TRBJ1-2 | TRBV7-9 | 15 | CASSAPGTGDLGYTF | TGTGCCAGCAGCGCTCCCGGGACAGGGGACTTGGGCTACACCTTC
- | - | TRBJ2-7 | TRBV29-1 | 15 | CSARNWTASSYEQYF | TGCAGCGCCCGGAACTGGACGGCTAGCTCCTACGAGCAGTACTTC
TRBD1 | many | TRBJ2-3 | TRBV11-2 | 12 | CASSRDRVAQYF | TGTGCCAGCAGCCGCGACAGGGTTGCGCAGTATTTT
- | many | TRBJ2-5 | TRBV7-3 | 13 | CASSLGGDRTQYF | TGTGCCAGCAGCCTAGGAGGGGACCGAACCCAGTACTTC
- | - | TRBJ1-2 | TRBV11-2 | 15 | CASSLVPPDVGGYTF | TGTGCCAGCAGCTTAGTGCCCCCGGACGTGGGAGGCTACACCTTC
- | few | TRBJ1-6 | TRBV20-1 | 14 | CSARASSYNSPLHF | TGCAGTGCTAGGGCCAGCTCCTATAATTCACCCCTCCACTTT
TRBD1 | few | TRBJ2-7 | TRBV28 | 15 | CASTSPGQATYEQYF | TGTGCCAGCACCTCACCGGGACAGGCCACATACGAGCAGTACTTC
- | many | TRBJ1-5 | TRBV20-1 | 11 | CSANRGQPQHF | TGCAGTGCCAATCGGGGTCAGCCCCAGCATTTT
- | - | TRBJ2-5 | TRBV12-3/TRBV12-4 | 15 | CASSPRTLDLETQYF | TGTGCCAGCAGTCCACGAACACTAGATCTGGAGACCCAGTACTTC
- | many | TRBJ1-3 | TRBV2 | 16 | CASSTDRGAAGNTIYF | TGTGCCAGCAGCACAGACCGGGGGGCAGCTGGAAACACCATATATTTT
- | many | TRBJ1-1 | TRBV18 | 13 | CASSPLGYTEAFF | TGTGCCAGCTCACCACTAGGGTACACTGAAGCTTTCTTT
- | many | TRBJ2-3 | TRBV7-9 | 17 | CASSPLGGGPSTDTQYF | TGTGCCAGCAGCCCTCTCGGAGGGGGCCCTAGCACAGATACGCAGTATTTT
- | few | TRBJ2-1 | TRBV9 | 16 | CASSVEGGRRYNEQFF | TGTGCCAGCAGCGTAGAGGGGGGCAGAAGGTACAATGAGCAGTTCTTC
TRBD1 | - | TRBJ1-5 | TRBV6-1 | 17 | CASSEASGTGGNQPQHF | TGTGCCAGCAGTGAAGCTTCCGGGACAGGGGGCAATCAGCCCCAGCATTTT
- | - | TRBJ2-1 | TRBV27 | 14 | CASSLMPNSNEQFF | TGTGCCAGCAGTCTCATGCCTAATAGCAATGAGCAGTTCTTC
TRBD2 | many | TRBJ2-5 | TRBV7-9 | 15 | CASSLSAGGQETQYF | TGTGCCAGCAGCCTAAGCGCGGGGGGCCAAGAGACCCAGTACTTC
TRBD2 | - | TRBJ2-2 | TRBV5-1 | 16 | CASSKPGLEGTGELFF | TGCGCCAGCAGCAAACCGGGACTAGAGGGCACCGGGGAGCTGTTTTTT
- | many | TRBJ2-2 | TRBV5-1 | 13 | CASRQRWESELFF | TGCGCCTCTCGACAGAGGTGGGAATCGGAGCTGTTTTTT
- | - | TRBJ2-3 | TRBV10-3 | 19 | CAISEWGSGPTSHTDTQYF | TGTGCCATCAGTGAGTGGGGTTCCGGGCCAACCAGCCACACAGATACGCAGTATTTT
TRBD1 | few | TRBJ2-3 | TRBV6-5 | 19 | CASSYPNRGITSSTDTQYF | TGTGCCAGCAGTTACCCAAACAGGGGCATTACCTCTAGCACAGATACGCAGTATTTT
- | few | TRBJ1-3 | TRBV4-1 | 16 | CASSQRSAYSGNTIYF | TGCGCCAGCAGCCAACGCTCGGCCTACTCTGGAAACACCATATATTTT
TRBD1 | many | TRBJ2-3 | TRBV4-1 | 15 | CASSQDRGLGDTQYF | TGCGCCAGCAGCCAAGACAGGGGGCTCGGAGATACGCAGTATTTT
- | many | TRBJ2-3 | TRBV2 | 14 | CARTGTVGSDTQYF | TGTGCCAGAACCGGGACTGTGGGTTCAGATACGCAGTATTTT
- | - | TRBJ2-5 | TRBV12-3/TRBV12-4 | 15 | CASSPLIAPQETQYF | TGTGCCAGCAGTCCGCTTATAGCTCCCCAAGAGACCCAGTACTTC
- | few | TRBJ1-5 | TRBV20-1 | 13 | CSAKVSGDQPQHF | TGCAGTGCTAAGGTCTCAGGAGATCAGCCCCAGCATTTT
TRBD2 | - | TRBJ2-5 | TRBV11-2 | 17 | CASSLDPSGSPQETQYF | TGTGCCAGCAGCTTAGATCCTAGCGGGAGTCCCCAAGAGACCCAGTACTTC
- | - | TRBJ2-3 | TRBV6-1 | 18 | CASSEGGGTPLGTDTQYF | TGTGCCAGCAGCGAGGGCGGTGGGACTCCCCTAGGCACAGATACGCAGTATTTT